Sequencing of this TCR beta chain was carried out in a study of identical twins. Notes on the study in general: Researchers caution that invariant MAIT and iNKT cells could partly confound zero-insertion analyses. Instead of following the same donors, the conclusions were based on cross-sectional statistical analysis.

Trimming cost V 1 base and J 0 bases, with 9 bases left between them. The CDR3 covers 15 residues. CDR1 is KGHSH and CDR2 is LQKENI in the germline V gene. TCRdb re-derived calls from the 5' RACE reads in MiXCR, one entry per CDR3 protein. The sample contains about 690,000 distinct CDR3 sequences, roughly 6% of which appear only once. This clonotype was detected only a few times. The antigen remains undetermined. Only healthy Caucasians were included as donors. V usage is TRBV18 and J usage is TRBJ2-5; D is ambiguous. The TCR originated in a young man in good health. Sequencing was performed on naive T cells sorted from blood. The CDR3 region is CASSPLLGYQETQYF. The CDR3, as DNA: TGTGCCAGCTCACCACTTCTGGGCTACCAAGAGACCCAGTACTTC.